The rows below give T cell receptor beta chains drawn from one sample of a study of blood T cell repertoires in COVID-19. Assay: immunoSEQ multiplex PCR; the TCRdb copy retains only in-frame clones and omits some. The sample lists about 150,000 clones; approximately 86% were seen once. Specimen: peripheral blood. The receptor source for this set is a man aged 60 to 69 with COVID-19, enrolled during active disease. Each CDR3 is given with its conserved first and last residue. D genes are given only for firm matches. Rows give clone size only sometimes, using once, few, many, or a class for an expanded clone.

TGTGCCAGCAGCTTAGACCGGGGGGTCAATCAGCCCCAGCATTTT CASSLDRGVNQPQHF TRBJ1-5 TRBV7-2 - -
TGTGCCAGCAGTTCGCTCAGGGGGCCGTTTCGGTATTTCTCCTACGAGCAGTACTTC CASSSLRGPFRYFSYEQYF TRBJ2-7 TRBV28 - TRBD1
TGCGCCAGCAGCCAGTCGACAGGTTCACGGCCCCAGCATTTT CASSQSTGSRPQHF TRBJ1-5 TRBV4-3 - -
TGTGCCACCAGCAGAGATTTAGTGACTAGCGGTGGAACGGATACGCAGTATTTT CATSRDLVTSGGTDTQYF TRBJ2-3 TRBV15 - TRBD2
TGTGCCAGCAGTCAAACAGGGGTGAATGGCTACACCTTC CASSQTGVNGYTF TRBJ1-2 TRBV6-5 few TRBD1
TGTGCCAGCAGTTACGACGGGTATAATTCACCCCTCCACTTT CASSYDGYNSPLHF TRBJ1-6 TRBV6-5 - -
TGTGCCAGCAGCCCGAGCATCGGGGTTAGTACGCAGTATTTT CASSPSIGVSTQYF TRBJ2-3 TRBV14 once -
TGTGCCAGCAGTTACCCCCACAGGGAATACACTGAAGCTTTCTTT CASSYPHREYTEAFF TRBJ1-1 TRBV6-2/TRBV6-3 - -
TGTGCCAGCCGGGACAGGGGGCTCAATGAGCAGTTCTTC CASRDRGLNEQFF TRBJ2-1 TRBV6-5 - TRBD1
TGTGCCAGCAGTCCACGGACAGGGACCTACAATGAGCAGTTCTTC CASSPRTGTYNEQFF TRBJ2-1 TRBV28 - TRBD1
TGTGCCAGCAGCCAAGATGCTCTAGCGGGAGTTACCGGGGAGCTGTTTTTT CASSQDALAGVTGELFF TRBJ2-2 TRBV3-1/TRBV3-2 - TRBD2
TGTGCCAGACGTGGTTCATTAGCCTCTGCGAACACCGGGGAGCTGTTTTTT CARRGSLASANTGELFF TRBJ2-2 TRBV2 - -